This TCR beta chain was identified in a study of OX40 agonist ivuxolimab in advanced cancers. Concerning the study at large: Ivuxolimab was an agonistic, fully human IgG2 monoclonal antibody directed against OX40 (CD134), a costimulatory receptor. Intravenous ivuxolimab was administered to patients every 2 weeks at six dose levels: 0.01, 0.1, 0.3, 1.5, 3 and 10 mg/kg. Of the 52 patients in dose escalation, some 20 had hepatocellular carcinoma, roughly 15 had melanoma, 9 had renal cell carcinoma and 9 had head and neck cancer. In the dose-escalation cohort, roughly 82% of patients were male, and the mean age was around 65 years with a range of roughly 23 to 79. Prior anti-PD-1, anti-PD-L1 or anti-CTLA-4 therapy was permitted, and checkpoint inhibitors had been received by around 39% of dose-escalation patients. Three dose-escalation patients achieved partial responses, one with hepatocellular carcinoma and two with cutaneous melanoma. Peripheral TCRbeta sequencing was intended to test whether TCR sequence diversity was altered and clonal T-cell expansion was caused by ivuxolimab. The monotherapy dose-escalation portion (N of about 47 patients) of the phase I ivuxolimab trial is reported in the paper. The full study reports these points: In the 0.1-3.0 mg/kg groups, partial responders had among the lowest normalized peripheral clonal expansion, particularly in CD8+ T cells. After ivuxolimab, expanded clones were on average more numerous among CD8+ T cells than among CD4+ T cells. Which antigens the clonally expanded peripheral T cells were specific for was not determined. Low levels of normalized T-cell clonal expansion were also seen in some nonresponding patients. Clonal expansion of both CD4+ and CD8+ blood T cells was observed from baseline to week 6 at doses 0.1 to 3.0 mg/kg.

To sequence the TCRbeta CDR3 region, genomic DNA was isolated from the sorted cells. The immunoSEQ Assay was used for sequencing of TCRbeta CDR3 regions. The table was pulled from immuneACCESS by TCRdb, which kept in-frame rearrangements only. Such tables lose some clones; where checked, under half of the loss comes from unresolved V genes, and the rest has no known cause. Across this sample there are some 74,000 clones, with about 90% seen only once. The top ten clonotypes cover about 0.35% of the sample. Regarding this clone: Which antigen it targets is not known. There are no base qualities to consult, and no much larger clone falls within one base.

From cysteine to phenylalanine, the CDR3 is 14 amino acids long. Of the read, only the CDR3 DNA is kept; its 42 bases are in frame from base 1. Trimming removed 4 bases from V and 4 bases from J; the gene matches leave 4 bases unexplained. Reading the germline V gene gives CDR1 SGDLS and CDR2 YYNGEE. The trial excluded patients who had a history of autoimmune disease or were on systemic immunosuppression. Peripheral blood for TCR sequencing was collected from all dose cohorts at baseline, on cycle 4 day 1, and on cycle 7 day 1. The samples were drawn from a first-in-human, open-label, multicenter phase I dose-escalation trial of ivuxolimab. Adults with locally advanced or metastatic melanoma, renal cell carcinoma, hepatocellular carcinoma or head and neck squamous cell carcinoma were enrolled in the trial. CD4+ and CD8+ T cells were sorted separately from peripheral blood before TCR sequencing.

This receptor chain uses TRBV9 and TRBJ1-3; TRBD1 lines up with 8 middle nucleotides. The receptor was derived from an adult with an advanced solid tumor such as melanoma, head and neck, liver or kidney cancer. Sequences were derived from CD4+ or CD8+ T cells sorted from blood, sampled in a trial of the OX40 agonist ivuxolimab. The bases read TGTGCCAGCAGCCCGACAGGGGTAGGAAACACCATATATTTT. Its amino acids are CASSPTGVGNTIYF.